This is a list of T cell receptor beta chains from one sample in a study of CD8 T cells in Susac syndrome. TCRdb used MiXCR to reprocess the immunoSEQ multiplex PCR reads, holding one entry per CDR3 protein. The sample has roughly 200,000 distinct CDR3 sequences; about 94% are singletons. The source material was CD4+ T cells from PBMCs. The receptors derive from a human donor with multiple sclerosis. CDR3s leave out the opening cysteine and the closing phenylalanine or tryptophan.

v_gene	j_gene	CDR3aa
TRBV28	TRBJ2-3	ASSFAGAVGTDTQY
TRBV12-3/TRBV12-4	TRBJ2-7	ASSFRDRGNEQY
TRBV10-3	TRBJ1-2	AISGQGTVNNYGYT
TRBV20-1	TRBJ2-3	SARVITGASRDTQY
TRBV14	TRBJ1-1	ASSQVGLIGAF
TRBV7-8	TRBJ1-2	ASSSSTGVGGYT
TRBV3-1	TRBJ2-7	ASSQGDGEQY
TRBV20-1	TRBJ1-1	SANRDRGDTEAF
TRBV15	TRBJ2-1	ATRGRGVGRNNEQF
TRBV5-4	TRBJ1-1	ASSFLNTEAF
TRBV30	TRBJ1-3	AGGVLSGNTIY
TRBV7-9	TRBJ1-5	ASSLAGAEQPQH
TRBV6-2/TRBV6-3	TRBJ1-2	ASSPVNYGYT
TRBV29-1	TRBJ1-5	SASTGVNQPQH
TRBV4-2	TRBJ2-2	ASSHPEEGMNTGELF
TRBV29-1	TRBJ1-5	SATIGSNQPQH
TRBV9	TRBJ1-2	ASSRGTDLRGYT
TRBV18	TRBJ1-1	ASSPAVGNTEAF
TRBV5-1	TRBJ2-1	ASQVEIYNEQF
TRBV6-1	TRBJ2-1	ASRTARNEQF
TRBV28	TRBJ2-1	ASRGTIAFGEQF
TRBV20-1	TRBJ2-7	SAHQGYGYEQY
TRBV30	TRBJ2-1	AWSVLREQF
TRBV30	TRBJ1-6	AWSVYRGPNSPLH
TRBV29-1	TRBJ2-7	SVITGTGLYEQY
TRBV30	TRBJ2-7	AYSGTGTPYEQY